A single sample gave rise to the 26 T cell receptor beta chains below, sequenced in a study of identifying expanded T cells in peripheral blood. Data came from immunoSEQ multiplex PCR; TCRdb stores just in-frame clones and leaves some out. The table lists more than 50,000 clones, about four fifths of them singletons. Sample: blood. All receptors derive from a person aged 18-70 years in good health.

The table lists this clone with a few counts. The V call is TRBV6-5, the J call TRBJ1-3; unclear D gene. The CDR3 covers 13 residues. Germline V gene data show CDR1 as MNHEY and CDR2 as SVGAGI. Trimming pared 2 bases from V and 8 bases from J, leaving 10 bases between. This CDR3 is CASSYLRGDTIYF. The DNA of the CDR3 is TGTGCCAGCAGTTACCTGCGGGGAGACACCATATATTTT.

The CDR3 spells CASNRGGSANEKLFF. The CDR3, as DNA: TGTGCCAGTAATAGAGGGGGATCGGCTAATGAAAAACTGTTTTTT. The chain has TRBV19 and TRBJ1-4, with a possible D match to TRBD1 (6 bases). Germline CDR1 LNHDA, CDR2 SQIVND (reference sequence). V gave up 7 bases and J gave up 3 bases, with 15 bases separating them. The CDR3 runs to 15 residues.

This clone was picked up one time. The rearrangement links TRBV7-9 to TRBJ1-1, with D perhaps matching TRBD1 (5 bases). V dropped 3 bases and J dropped 2 bases, with 10 bases sitting between them. Germline V CDR1 and CDR2: SEHNR, FQNEAQ (reference sequence). This CDR3 is built from 14 residues. DNA of the CDR3: TGTGCCAGCAGCTTGCGTACAGGAAACACTGAAGCTTTCTTT. Translation gives CASSLRTGNTEAFF.

The V call is TRBV2, the J call TRBJ1-5, with D perhaps matching TRBD1 (5 bases). The CDR3 has 14 amino acids. Germline loops: CDR1 SNHLY, CDR2 FYNNEI. V shed 4 bases and J shed 7 bases, with 14 bases lying between them. CDR3 sequence (DNA): TGTGCCAGCAGTGCTTCCCAGGGCCCCCAGCCCCAGCATTTT. It encodes CASSASQGPQPQHF.

CDR3 amino acids: CASSLWPQSTDTQYF. CDR3 bases: TGTGCCAGCAGCTTATGGCCACAAAGCACAGATACGCAGTATTTT. This chain uses TRBV7-3 with TRBJ2-3; D unresolved. Between the trimmed V and J ends, which lost 2 bases and 0 bases, there was a span of 9 bases. CDR1 and CDR2 from the germline V gene are SGHTA and FQGTGA. The CDR3 extends over 15 amino acids.

The V call is TRBV19, the J call TRBJ1-5; no clear D. CDR1 and CDR2 from the germline V gene are LNHDA and SQIVND (reference sequence). Trimming removed 7 bases from V and 2 bases from J, with 9 bases in between. The CDR3 length is 13 residues. In nucleotides, the CDR3 is TGTGCCAGTACCCCAACCCGCAATCAGCCCCAGCATTTT. It encodes CASTPTRNQPQHF. Complete variable domain (other parts from reference TRBV19 and TRBJ1-5): DGGITQSPKYLFRKEGQNVTLSCEQNLNHDAMYWYRQDPGQGLRLIYYSQIVNDFQKGDIAEGYSVSREKKESFPLTVTSAQKNPTAFYLCASTPTRNQPQHFGDGTRLSIL.

The V call is TRBV27, the J call TRBJ2-7; weak D call: TRBD2 (5 bases). The V gene lost 6 bases and the J gene lost 7 bases, with 16 bases spanning the gap. From germline, CDR1 is MNHEY and CDR2 SMNVEV (reference sequence). The CDR3 loop spans 13 amino acids. Here the CDR3 reads CASRPPGTDEQYV. The CDR3 DNA reads TGTGCCAGCAGACCTCCGGGAACAGATGAGCAGTACGTC.

The J gene is TRBJ1-1, the V gene TRBV30, with TRBD1 matching over 7 bases. Germline CDR1 GTSNPN, CDR2 SVGIG (reference sequence). The trim removed 5 bases at V and 4 bases at J, leaving 10 bases unmatched. CDR3 size: 14 residues. CDR3 in amino acids: CAWGRQGFATEAFF. The CDR3 DNA follows: TGTGCCTGGGGCCGACAGGGCTTCGCCACTGAAGCTTTCTTT.

The chain joins TRBV7-6 to TRBJ2-1; D possibly corresponds to TRBD2 (5 bases). V lost 2 bases to trimming and J lost 0 bases, with 20 bases between them. The CDR3 totals 19 residues. Per the germline V gene, CDR1 is SGHVS and CDR2 is FNYEAQ. Written as DNA, the CDR3 is TGTGCCAGCAGCTTAAGGGCCGCTAGCAGATCGAGCTCCTACAATGAGCAGTTCTTC. This gives the protein CASSLRAASRSSSYNEQFF.

There are a few counts of this clone. V usage is TRBV7-6 and J usage is TRBJ2-7, with D possibly matching TRBD1 (5 bases). The ends were cut back, 5 bases at V and 1 base at J, with 6 bases in the middle. Germline lookup yields CDR1 SGHVS and CDR2 FNYEAQ. The CDR3 covers 12 residues. CDR3 loop: CASSHRSYEQYF. The CDR3 DNA reads TGTGCCAGCAGCCACAGGTCCTACGAGCAGTACTTC.

The count of this clone is one. This sequence joins TRBV5-8 and TRBJ1-5; D gene unclear. The CDR3 covers 12 residues. The V end lost 5 bases, the J end lost 6 bases, and 9 bases lay between the germline ends. The germline gives CDR1 SGHTS, CDR2 YDEGEE. Written as DNA, the CDR3 is TGTGCCAGCAGAAGTTTTACTCAGCCCCAGCATTTT. Protein: CASRSFTQPQHF.

The chain carries TRBV11-2 and TRBJ2-1, with 12 bases fitting TRBD2. The germline V gene encodes CDR1 SGHAT and CDR2 FQNNGV. The trim removed 1 base at V and 1 base at J, leaving 2 bases unmatched. The CDR3 has 17 amino acids. The DNA of the CDR3 is TGTGCCAGCAGCTTAGCGACTAGCGGGGGATCCTACAATGAGCAGTTCTTC. Its protein is CASSLATSGGSYNEQFF. Complete variable domain (other parts from reference TRBV11-2 and TRBJ2-1): EAGVAQSPRYKIIEKRQSVAFWCNPISGHATLYWYQQILGQGPKLLIQFQNNGVVDDSQLPKDRFSAERLKGVDSTLKIQPAKLEDSAVYLCASSLATSGGSYNEQFFGPGTRLTVL.

The rearrangement links TRBV5-6 to TRBJ2-1; TRBD2 aligns across 8 bases. V lost 1 base and J lost 7; bases outside the gene matches: 7. CDR1 and CDR2 from the germline V gene are SGHDT and YYEEEE. The CDR3 extends over 15 amino acids. The CDR3 nucleotides are TGTGCCAGCAGCTTGAGGGGGACGGGAGGGAATGAGCAGTTCTTC. It encodes CASSLRGTGGNEQFF.

This clone was counted only a few times. V gene TRBV5-4 combines with J gene TRBJ1-3; no firm D call. The germline V gene has CDR1 SGHNT and CDR2 YYREEE (reference sequence). The CDR3 is 11 residues long. Trimming removed 10 bases at V and 8 bases at J, with 13 bases between. The CDR3 DNA sequence: TGTGCCCTCCACCGGGAGGACACCATATATTTT. Translating it yields CALHREDTIYF.

This chain connects TRBV7-2 to TRBJ1-3; D gene uncertain. The V and J ends lost 4 bases and 0 bases respectively, with 10 bases between them. The germline V gene has CDR1 SGHTA and CDR2 FQGNSA. This CDR3 spans 15 amino acids. For the CDR3, the DNA is TGTGCCAGCAGCTCAGACGGAGGCTCTGGAAACACCATATATTTT. This sequence encodes CASSSDGGSGNTIYF.

The rearrangement joins TRBV10-3 to TRBJ1-1; D gene ambiguous. Germline CDR1 ENHRY, CDR2 SYGVKD. This CDR3 comprises 16 residues. The V end was cut by 4 bases, the J end by 4 bases, with 19 bases between. In DNA form, the CDR3 reads TGTGCCATCAGTGCAAGGGCCTGGAGGGAGGGCACTGAAGCTTTCTTT. Residues: CAISARAWREGTEAFF.

The CDR3 DNA reads TGTGCCAGCAGTGTTTCAGGGTACGATGGCTACACCTTC. Translation: CASSVSGYDGYTF. V gene TRBV6-1 combines with J gene TRBJ1-2, with TRBD1 as a possible D gene (5 bases). Germline CDR1 MNHNS, CDR2 SASEGT. The CDR3 consists of 13 residues. V lost 4 bases and J lost 6, with 12 bases in between.

The chain carries TRBV7-8 and TRBJ2-7; tentative D call: TRBD1 (6 bases). With 4 bases removed from V and 3 bases from J, the gap between germline ends came to 10 bases. This CDR3 spans 13 amino acids. Germline lookup yields CDR1 SGHVS and CDR2 FQNEAQ. CDR3 sequence (DNA): TGTGCCAGCAGCTACAGGACAGACTACGAGCAGTACTTC. Encoded protein: CASSYRTDYEQYF.

The rearrangement joins TRBV7-2 to TRBJ2-7, with 8 bases lining up with TRBD1. CDR3 size: 15 residues. Germline trimming cut 2 bases from V and 3 bases from J; bases unmatched to any gene: 6. Germline assignment: CDR1 SGHTA and CDR2 FQGNSA. The CDR3 here is CASSLLWDRNYEQYF. The CDR3 DNA is TGTGCCAGCAGCTTATTATGGGACAGGAACTACGAGCAGTACTTC.

This chain uses TRBV19 with TRBJ2-7; possibly TRBD2 for D (6 bases). V lost 5 bases and J lost 3, with 20 bases in between. The CDR3 is 16 amino acids. Germline V gene lookup returns CDR1 LNHDA and CDR2 SQIVND (reference sequence). CDR3 protein: CASSRDFRGSYYEQYF. DNA for the CDR3: TGTGCCAGTAGTCGGGACTTCCGAGGGTCTTACTACGAGCAGTACTTC.

The rearrangement links TRBV18 to TRBJ2-7, with D possibly being TRBD2 (7 bases). The germline V gene encodes CDR1 KGHSH and CDR2 LQKENI. Trimming took 3 bases from V and 7 from J, leaving 13 bases between them. The CDR3 totals 13 residues. The CDR3 loop reads CASSPGGPQEQYV. Written as DNA, the CDR3 is TGTGCCAGCTCACCGGGGGGGCCCCAAGAGCAGTACGTC.

The chain is built from TRBV27 and TRBJ2-3, with a possible D match to TRBD1 (5 bases). Trimming took off 5 bases at V and 2 bases at J, with 8 bases between the two ends. This CDR3 region has 13 residues. Germline V gives CDR1 MNHEY, CDR2 SMNVEV (reference sequence). This CDR3 reads CASSRTLTDTQYF. Written as DNA, the CDR3 is TGTGCCAGCAGTCGGACACTCACAGATACGCAGTATTTT.

The genes are TRBV21-1 and TRBJ2-5; the table gives TRBD2 as D, unverified against the DNA. TRBV21-1 is marked as a pseudogene. The CDR3 sequence is 18 residues long. CDR3 protein: CASSKALSGLVLMRTQYF. The CDR3 DNA follows: TGTGCCAGCAGCAAAGCGCTTTCGGGACTAGTTTTAATGAGGACCCAGTACTTC.

V is TRBV30 and J is TRBJ1-5, with D perhaps matching TRBD1 (5 bases). This CDR3 region has 14 residues. Per the germline V gene, CDR1 is GTSNPN and CDR2 is SVGIG (reference sequence). The V and J ends lost 0 bases and 5 bases respectively, with 11 bases between them. The CDR3 is CAWSVWGGDQPQHF. As DNA, the CDR3 is TGTGCCTGGAGTGTTTGGGGGGGTGATCAGCCCCAGCATTTT.

The rearrangement links TRBV7-6 to TRBJ1-1; tentatively, D is TRBD1 (5 bases). Germline V gene lookup returns CDR1 SGHVS and CDR2 FNYEAQ. V lost 2 bases to trimming and J lost 1 base, with 8 bases between them. CDR3 length equals 14 residues. The CDR3 bases are TGTGCCAGCAGCTTAACTACAGGGAACACTGAAGCTTTCTTT. It specifies CASSLTTGNTEAFF.

This clone appeared a few times. The rearrangement links TRBV18 to TRBJ1-1; TRBD1 matches at 7 bases. With V trimmed by 3 bases and J by 4 bases, 5 bases remained unmatched. This CDR3 is 14 amino acids long. Per the germline V gene, CDR1 is KGHSH and CDR2 is LQKENI. CDR3 in DNA: TGTGCCAGCTCACCGCAGACAGGGTTCACTGAAGCTTTCTTT. This gives the protein CASSPQTGFTEAFF.